These T cell receptor beta chains were read from a single sample in a study of CD8+ T cells in alopecia areata. Profiled with immunoSEQ multiplex PCR; TCRdb holds only in-frame clones, not every one. The sample yields under 70,000 clones, under 75% seen once. Sequences were derived from CD8+ T cells sorted from blood, sampled at week 0. All receptors come from a human donor with alopecia areata. Both conserved end residues are part of each CDR3. The order of the fields is CDR3 protein, CDR3 DNA, clone size, D gene, V gene, J gene. A D gene is named only where the DNA matches it firmly. Some rows have no size entry. The others give once, few or many, or a class for an expanded clone.

CDR3: CASSEGQGHTDTQYF
DNA: TGTGCCAGCAGTGAGGGACAGGGGCACACAGATACGCAGTATTTT
size: many
D: TRBD1
V: TRBV6-4
J: TRBJ2-3

CDR3: CASSRTSGVPRYNEQFF
DNA: TGCGCCAGCAGCCGGACTAGCGGGGTCCCGCGATACAATGAGCAGTTCTTC
size: -
D: TRBD2
V: TRBV4-1
J: TRBJ2-1

CDR3: CSVGTGGSGNTIYF
DNA: TGCAGCGTGGGAACAGGGGGCTCTGGAAACACCATATATTTT
size: -
D: TRBD1
V: TRBV29-1
J: TRBJ1-3

CDR3: CASSLADSNYGYTF
DNA: TGTGCCAGCAGCTTAGCGGACAGCAACTATGGCTACACCTTC
size: -
D: -
V: TRBV7-2
J: TRBJ1-2

CDR3: CASSLSGVAGPTYNEQFF
DNA: TGTGCCAGCAGTTTATCGGGGGTAGCGGGGCCGACCTACAATGAGCAGTTCTTC
size: -
D: TRBD2
V: TRBV27
J: TRBJ2-1

CDR3: CASSSSGSAHEKLFF
DNA: TGTGCCAGCAGTTCATCGGGGTCCGCGCATGAAAAACTGTTTTTT
size: -
D: -
V: TRBV25-1
J: TRBJ1-4

CDR3: CASSSWTGGSYNEQFF
DNA: TGTGCCAGCAGCTCGTGGACAGGGGGTTCCTACAATGAGCAGTTCTTC
size: -
D: TRBD1
V: TRBV5-4
J: TRBJ2-1

CDR3: CAWEGGLTGELFF
DNA: TGTGCCTGGGAAGGGGGGCTGACCGGGGAGCTGTTTTTT
size: few
D: -
V: TRBV30
J: TRBJ2-2

CDR3: CASSDTGTATYEQYF
DNA: TGTGCCAGCAGCGACACCGGGACTGCAACCTACGAGCAGTACTTC
size: -
D: -
V: TRBV7-9
J: TRBJ2-7

CDR3: CSAEWGGDTEAFF
DNA: TGCAGCGCCGAATGGGGGGGAGACACTGAAGCTTTCTTT
size: -
D: -
V: TRBV29-1
J: TRBJ1-1

CDR3: CASSSTGKSNIQYF
DNA: TGTGCCAGCAGTTCAACAGGGAAATCAAACATTCAGTACTTC
size: -
D: -
V: TRBV6-5
J: TRBJ2-4

CDR3: CASSPTGLRVNEQYF
DNA: TGTGCCAGCAGCCCGACAGGGTTGAGGGTCAACGAGCAGTACTTC
size: once
D: TRBD1
V: TRBV27
J: TRBJ2-7

CDR3: CAWSLTGVDYGYTF
DNA: TGTGCCTGGAGTCTGACAGGGGTTGACTATGGCTACACCTTC
size: -
D: TRBD1
V: TRBV30
J: TRBJ1-2

CDR3: CASSRSGSLQETQYF
DNA: TGTGCCAGCAGCCGTAGCGGTAGCCTGCAAGAGACCCAGTACTTC
size: -
D: -
V: TRBV9
J: TRBJ2-5

CDR3: CASSLTVVLGAGWGDDPYEQYF
DNA: TGTGCCAGCAGCTTAACGGTCGTGTTGGGGGCGGGTTGGGGAGACGATCCCTACGAGCAGTACTTC
size: -
D: -
V: TRBV7-8
J: TRBJ2-7

CDR3: CASSLGGQPGELFF
DNA: TGTGCCAGCAGCTTGGGAGGGCAACCCGGGGAGCTGTTTTTT
size: -
D: -
V: TRBV5-6
J: TRBJ2-2

CDR3: CASSMGVTSYNEQFF
DNA: TGTGCCAGTAGTATGGGAGTAACTTCCTACAATGAGCAGTTCTTC
size: -
D: -
V: TRBV19
J: TRBJ2-1

CDR3: CASSGAGVALAGPYADTQYF
DNA: TGTGCCAGCAGCGGGGCCGGGGTGGCTTTGGCGGGCCCCTACGCAGATACGCAGTATTTT
size: -
D: -
V: TRBV2
J: TRBJ2-3

CDR3: CASSFVGVGNQPQHF
DNA: TGTGCCAGCAGTTTTGTGGGTGTGGGCAATCAGCCCCAGCATTTT
size: -
D: -
V: TRBV27
J: TRBJ1-5

CDR3: CASSLPKQGIRNEQYF
DNA: TGCGCCAGCAGCCTCCCAAAACAGGGGATTAGGAACGAGCAGTACTTC
size: -
D: TRBD1
V: TRBV4-1
J: TRBJ2-7

CDR3: CSVEGGPAGELFF
DNA: TGCAGCGTTGAAGGCGGTCCGGCCGGGGAGCTGTTTTTT
size: -
D: -
V: TRBV29-1
J: TRBJ2-2

CDR3: CAWSDGGLASEQYF
DNA: TGTGCCTGGAGTGACGGGGGACTAGCCTCGGAGCAGTACTTC
size: -
D: TRBD2
V: TRBV30
J: TRBJ2-7